The 11 T cell receptor beta chains reported below all come from one sample, sequenced in a study of blood T cell repertoires in COVID-19. TCRdb's copy holds only in-frame clones and misses some; the assay was immunoSEQ multiplex PCR. The table has roughly 18,000 clones, 82% seen once. What was sequenced was peripheral blood. These TCRs come from a human donor in a cohort sampled during active COVID-19.

The V call is TRBV7-6, the J call TRBJ2-1; D remains ambiguous. Trimming left V 1 base short and J 4 bases short, with 8 bases between. Germline assignment: CDR1 SGHVS and CDR2 FNYEAQ. The CDR3 has 14 residues. This chain's CDR3 is CASSLGYYYNEQFF. CDR3 bases: TGTGCCAGCAGCTTAGGGTACTATTACAATGAGCAGTTCTTC.

This clone was seen more than once but under ten times. The chain combines TRBV15 with TRBJ2-3; perhaps TRBD2 as D (5 bases). Trimming pared 5 bases from V and 2 bases from J, leaving 11 bases between. This CDR3 has 14 residues. The germline V gene encodes CDR1 LNHNV and CDR2 YYDKDF (reference sequence). The CDR3 sequence: CATSGGSPTDTQYF. The CDR3 DNA follows: TGTGCCACCAGCGGCGGGTCACCCACAGATACGCAGTATTTT.

The gene calls are TRBV19 and TRBJ2-5, with 9 bases matching TRBD2. Per germline, CDR1 LNHDA and CDR2 SQIVND (reference sequence). J gave up 5 bases and V 11 bases, and 9 bases lay outside the gene matches. The CDR3 has 13 amino acids. The CDR3 is CASAGGRTETQYF. In DNA, the CDR3 is TGTGCCTCGGCGGGAGGGCGTACGGAGACCCAGTACTTC.

The V gene is TRBV2, the J gene TRBJ1-4; 9 bases agree with TRBD1. In germline, CDR1 is SNHLY, CDR2 FYNNEI. This CDR3 has 14 residues. V lost 2 bases, J lost 14 bases, and 9 bases stayed unmatched. The CDR3 nucleotides read TGTGCCAGCAGTGAATCGACAGGGGGTATTAGTCTGTTTTTT. Residues: CASSESTGGISLFF. Together with reference TRBV2 and TRBJ1-4, the CDR3 gives the full variable domain: EPEVTQTPSHQVTQMGQEVILRCVPISNHLYFYWYRQILGQKVEFLVSFYNNEISEKSEIFDDQFSVERPDGSNFTLKIRSTKLEDSAMYFCASSESTGGISLFFGSGTQLSVL.

This sequence joins TRBV7-8 and TRBJ1-5; tentatively, D is TRBD1 (5 bases). Per the germline V gene, CDR1 is SGHVS and CDR2 is FQNEAQ. The CDR3 length is 14 residues. Trimming stripped 6 bases from V and 0 bases from J, with 9 bases between. CDR3 loop: CASRAGSSNQPQHF. CDR3 coding DNA: TGTGCCAGCAGGGCAGGGTCTAGCAATCAGCCCCAGCATTTT.

This chain links TRBV11-3 with TRBJ2-3, with a possible D match to TRBD1 (5 bases). Trimming left V 1 base short and J 14 bases short, with 13 bases between. The CDR3 loop spans 12 amino acids. CDR1 and CDR2 (germline): SGHNT, YENEEA. In nucleotides, the CDR3 is TGTGCCAGCAGCTTAGCTGGGTCTGGGGCGTATTTT. It yields the protein CASSLAGSGAYF.

The chain carries TRBV6-5 and TRBJ1-5, with a tentative D call TRBD1 (6 bases). Germline CDR1 is MNHEY and CDR2 is SVGAGI. The CDR3 spans 15 residues. V lost 7 bases, J lost 2 bases, and 15 bases lay in between. CDR3 amino acids: CASIVFEGGNQPQHF. DNA for the CDR3: TGTGCCAGCATTGTCTTCGAGGGGGGCAATCAGCCCCAGCATTTT.

V usage is TRBV7-2 and J usage is TRBJ1-2; D possibly corresponds to TRBD1 (6 bases). V was cut by 1 base and J by 8 bases, with 11 bases left in between. CDR3 length: 13 residues. Germline V gives CDR1 SGHTA, CDR2 FQGNSA. CDR3 loop: CASSLGGGWGYTF. The CDR3 DNA sequence: TGTGCCAGCAGCTTAGGGGGGGGCTGGGGCTACACCTTC. The variable domain in full, completed from reference TRBV7-2 and TRBJ1-2, reads GAGVSQSPSNKVTEKGKDVELRCDPISGHTALYWYRQSLGQGLEFLIYFQGNSAPDKSGLPSDRFSAERTGGSVSTLTIQRTQQEDSAVYLCASSLGGGWGYTFGSGTRLTVV.

This sequence joins TRBV27 and TRBJ1-1; tentative D call: TRBD1 (5 bases). CDR3 size: 13 residues. CDR1 MNHEY and CDR2 SMNVEV come from the germline V gene (reference sequence). The ends were cut back, 6 bases at V and 2 bases at J, with 10 bases in the middle. The DNA for the CDR3 is TGTGCCAGCAGCCGGGACTTCAACACTGAAGCTTTCTTT. Its protein is CASSRDFNTEAFF.

The V and J genes are TRBV5-1 and TRBJ2-1; 8 bases map to TRBD2. This CDR3 is built from 16 residues. With 0 bases clipped from V and 4 bases from J, the junction kept 6 bases outside the gene matches. Germline V lookup: CDR1 SGHRS, CDR2 YFSETQ. DNA for the CDR3: TGCGCCAGCAGCTTGGATTCGGGAGGGAGTTACAATGAGCAGTTCTTC. It encodes CASSLDSGGSYNEQFF.

Turning to this clone: The limits of the CDR3 on the DNA are not certain, so only TCRdb's listed CDR3 is given. V is TRBV6-4 and J is TRBJ1-5; the DNA was not used to check the table's D call, TRBD1. The CDR3 is 13 residues long, counting both termini. CDR1 MRHNA and CDR2 SNTAGT come from the germline V gene. CDR3 sequence reads: CASSSSRGQPQHF.